Sequencing of this TCR beta chain was carried out in a study of tumor T cells in aggressive B-cell lymphoma. Notes on this clone: Other nucleotide sequences in the sample specify the same CDR3.

Generated by immunoSEQ multiplex PCR, the TCRdb table keeps only in-frame clones and is missing some. The sample contains 5,400 or so clones, approximately 79% of which appear only once. The sequencing input was tumor tissue. This TCR was recovered from an adult with diffuse large B cell lymphoma.

The CDR3 region is CASSRTGLEDIQYF. The CDR3 DNA follows: TGTGCCAGTAGCCGGACAGGGTTGGAGGACATTCAGTACTTC. J is TRBJ2-4 and V is TRBV5-4, with 8 bases fitting TRBD1. The CDR3 is 14 residues long. J lost 8 bases, V lost 8 bases, and 12 bases had no gene match. Germline CDR1 SGHNT, CDR2 YYREEE (reference sequence). Combining the CDR3 with reference TRBV5-4 and TRBJ2-4 gives the whole variable domain ETGVTQSPTHLIKTRGQQVTLRCSSQSGHNTVSWYQQALGQGPQFIFQYYREEENGRGNFPPRFSGLQFPNYSSELNVNALELDDSALYLCASSRTGLEDIQYFGAGTRLSVL.